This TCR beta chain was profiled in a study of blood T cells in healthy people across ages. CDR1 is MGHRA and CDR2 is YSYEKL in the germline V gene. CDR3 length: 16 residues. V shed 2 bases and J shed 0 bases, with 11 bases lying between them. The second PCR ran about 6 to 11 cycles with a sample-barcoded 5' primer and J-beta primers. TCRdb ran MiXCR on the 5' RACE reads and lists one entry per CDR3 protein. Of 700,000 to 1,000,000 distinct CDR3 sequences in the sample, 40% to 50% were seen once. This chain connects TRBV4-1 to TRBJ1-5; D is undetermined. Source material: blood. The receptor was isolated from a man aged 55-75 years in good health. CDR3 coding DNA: TGCGCCAGCAGCCAATACCGGGATTTTAGCAATCAGCCCCAGCATTTT. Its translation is CASSQYRDFSNQPQHF.